The T cell receptor beta chain under discussion was sequenced for a study of identical twins (dated by TCRdb to about 2016). About the study as a whole: To test whether fetal clonotypes persist, this study deep-sequenced TCR alpha and beta repertoires from monozygotic twins, from unrelated adults of various ages, and from cord blood. Replicate twin experiments were performed at different times using different library preparation protocols to rule out contamination. Study-wide findings and limitations: Compared with coincidental sharing between unrelated individuals, out-of-frame TCR alpha sequences shared between twins showed an excess of sequences with low generation probability. Out-of-frame TCR alpha sharing in monozygotic twins was systematically underestimated by recombination models, whereas sharing between unrelated individuals was in agreement with the recombination models. Zero-insertion analyses could be partly confounded by invariant T cells such as MAIT and iNKT, although diverse VJ usage argued against such confounding for most clonotypes. Because the same donors could not be followed over many years, the conclusions relied on cross-sectional statistical analysis. A weaker excess of twin sharing was found in beta out-of-frame sequences because the signal-to-noise ratio was lowered by fewer shared sequences. Abundant cord blood beta clonotypes carried fewer insertions; young adult naive repertoires showed a weaker similar trend, while memory repertoires showed none.

Every donor in the study was a healthy Caucasian. The twin cohort consisted of three pairs of female monozygotic twins, all aged about 18 to 29 years. Peripheral blood mononuclear cells were used as the source from which RNA for TCR libraries was isolated. There are a few counts of this clonotype. No antigen is known for it. Base qualities are missing; no much larger clone stands one base away. Library method: 5' RACE. The instrument given in TCRdb is Illumina HiSeq 2000. Template switching introduced a universal primer binding site; the final cDNA contained a unique molecular identifier, enabling accurate counting of TCR cDNA molecules. Specific primers in the conserved constant-segment region were used to synthesize first-strand cDNA for the TCR alpha and beta chains. To control for contamination, every cDNA library carried two barcodes: a SMART-Mk sample barcode plus Illumina barcodes. TruSeq adapter sequences, together with Illumina sample barcodes, were added in two successive PCR steps. Sequencing of the TCR alpha and beta cDNA libraries was done on the Illumina HiSeq platform using custom primers. Processing in the source paper ran as follows. MiGEC was used to process raw reads and extract unique molecular identifiers, and MiXCR was used to find CDR3 positions. Recombination models were inferred per individual with the repgenHMM and IGoR tools using an EM algorithm. The analysis of shared clonotypes was done with the tcR package in R, with sharing normalized by the product of cloneset sizes. To study raw recombination without the effects of thymic and clonal selection, out-of-frame nonproductive sequences were analyzed. Through fastp at Q25 and MiXCR, TCRdb rebuilt clones from the public reads, retaining in-frame beta chains. Each record represents a unique CDR3 protein, reported with the most common genes and DNA among its rows. The V and J calls were determined by TCRdb, not by the authors. This sample gives around 650,000 distinct CDR3 sequences in total; just over 7% of them show up just once. The ten largest clonotypes hold 1.5% to 2% of the sample.

The same data also contributed to another study, on yellow fever vaccine responses in identical twins. The second paper states: According to the authors, the vaccine-induced T cell response in identical twins seemed to be partly convergent and partly specific to each individual. Focusing on identical twins, the study followed the T cell clones that responded to the vaccine, and did so with precision.

Material: PBMCs. The TCR comes from a woman aged 18-29 years in good health.

The CDR3 amino acid sequence is: CASSHGDGDTEAFF. The sequenced DNA is TGTGCCAGCAGTCACGGGGATGGCGACACTGAAGCTTTCTTT. Rearrangement joined TRBV12-3 or TRBV12-4 to TRBJ1-1, with no D gene named confidently. V gives up 5 bases and J gives up 3 bases, and the segment between their germline ends measures 13 bases. Measured from the cysteine to the phenylalanine, the CDR3 is 14 residues long. Kept here is only the CDR3 DNA, which spans 42 bases and is read in frame from base 1.